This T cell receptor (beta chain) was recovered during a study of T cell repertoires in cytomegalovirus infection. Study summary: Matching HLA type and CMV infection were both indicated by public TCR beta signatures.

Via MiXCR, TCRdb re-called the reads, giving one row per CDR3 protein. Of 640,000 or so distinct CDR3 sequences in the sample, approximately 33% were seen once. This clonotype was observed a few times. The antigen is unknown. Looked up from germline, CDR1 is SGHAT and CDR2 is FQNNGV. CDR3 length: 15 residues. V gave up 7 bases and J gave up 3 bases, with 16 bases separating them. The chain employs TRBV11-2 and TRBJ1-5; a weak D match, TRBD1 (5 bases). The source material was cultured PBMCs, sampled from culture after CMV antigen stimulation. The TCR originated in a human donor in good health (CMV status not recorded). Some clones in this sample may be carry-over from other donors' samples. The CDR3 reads CASTPGPGDNQPQHF. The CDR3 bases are TGTGCCAGCACCCCGGGGCCCGGGGACAATCAGCCCCAGCATTTT.